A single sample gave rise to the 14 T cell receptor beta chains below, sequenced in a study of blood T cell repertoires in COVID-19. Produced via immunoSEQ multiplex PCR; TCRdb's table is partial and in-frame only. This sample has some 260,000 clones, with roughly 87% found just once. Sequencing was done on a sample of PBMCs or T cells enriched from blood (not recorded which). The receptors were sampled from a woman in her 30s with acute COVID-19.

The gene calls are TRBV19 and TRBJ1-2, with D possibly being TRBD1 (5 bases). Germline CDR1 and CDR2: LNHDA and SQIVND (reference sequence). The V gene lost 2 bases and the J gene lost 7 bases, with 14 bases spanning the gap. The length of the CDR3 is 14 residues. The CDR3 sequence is CASSILVQGSGYTF. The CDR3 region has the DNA TGTGCCAGTAGTATACTGGTCCAGGGCTCTGGCTACACCTTC.

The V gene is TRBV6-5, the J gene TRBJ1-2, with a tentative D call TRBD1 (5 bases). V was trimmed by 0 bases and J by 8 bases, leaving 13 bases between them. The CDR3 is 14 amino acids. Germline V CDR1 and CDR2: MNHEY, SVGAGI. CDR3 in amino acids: CASSYSIQGEGYTF. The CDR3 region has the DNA TGTGCCAGCAGTTACTCGATCCAGGGTGAAGGCTACACCTTC.

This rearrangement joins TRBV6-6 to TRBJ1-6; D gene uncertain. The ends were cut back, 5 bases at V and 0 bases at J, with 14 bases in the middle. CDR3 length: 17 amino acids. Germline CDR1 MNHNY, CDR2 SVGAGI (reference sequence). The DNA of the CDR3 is TGTGCCAGCAGTCTACTAGAGTGGTCCTCCTATAATTCACCCCTCCACTTT. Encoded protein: CASSLLEWSSYNSPLHF.

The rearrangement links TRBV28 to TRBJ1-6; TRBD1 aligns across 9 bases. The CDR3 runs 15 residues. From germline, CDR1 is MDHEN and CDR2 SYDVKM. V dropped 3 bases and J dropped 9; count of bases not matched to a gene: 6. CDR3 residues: CASSLGTGRSSPLHF. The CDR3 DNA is TGTGCCAGCAGTTTGGGGACAGGGCGGAGTTCACCCCTCCACTTT.

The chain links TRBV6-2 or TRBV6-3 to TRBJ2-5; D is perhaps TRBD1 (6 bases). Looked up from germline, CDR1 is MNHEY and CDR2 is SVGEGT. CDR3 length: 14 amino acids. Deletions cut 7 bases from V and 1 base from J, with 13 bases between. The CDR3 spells CASNPRGGQETQYF. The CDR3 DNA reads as TGTGCCAGCAACCCCAGGGGCGGCCAAGAGACCCAGTACTTC.

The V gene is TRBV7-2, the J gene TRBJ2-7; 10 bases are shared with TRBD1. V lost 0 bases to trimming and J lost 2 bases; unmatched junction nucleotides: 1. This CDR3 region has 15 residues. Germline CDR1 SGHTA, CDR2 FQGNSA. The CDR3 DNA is TGTGCCAGCAGCTTAGCGGGACAGGGGACCTACGAGCAGTACTTC. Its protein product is CASSLAGQGTYEQYF. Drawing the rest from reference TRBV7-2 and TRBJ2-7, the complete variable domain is GAGVSQSPSNKVTEKGKDVELRCDPISGHTALYWYRQSLGQGLEFLIYFQGNSAPDKSGLPSDRFSAERTGGSVSTLTIQRTQQEDSAVYLCASSLAGQGTYEQYFGPGTRLTVT.

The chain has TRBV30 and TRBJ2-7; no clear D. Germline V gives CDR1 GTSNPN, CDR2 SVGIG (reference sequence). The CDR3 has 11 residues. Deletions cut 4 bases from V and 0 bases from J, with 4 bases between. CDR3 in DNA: TGTGCCTGGACTAGCTCCTACGAGCAGTACTTC. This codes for CAWTSSYEQYF.

The CDR3 sequence: CAFCLSSYEQYF. The CDR3 region has the DNA TGTGCCTTTTGCCTGAGCTCCTACGAGCAGTACTTC. This chain links TRBV30 with TRBJ2-7, with unresolved D. CDR3 length: 12 amino acids. CDR1 is GTSNPN, CDR2 SVGIG, per germline (reference sequence). V was cut by 7 bases and J by 0 bases, with 10 bases left in between.

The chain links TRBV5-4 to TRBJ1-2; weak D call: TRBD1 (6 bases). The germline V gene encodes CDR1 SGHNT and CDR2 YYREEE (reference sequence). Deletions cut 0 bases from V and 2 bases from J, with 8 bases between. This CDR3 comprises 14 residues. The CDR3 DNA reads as TGTGCCAGCAGCTTGGCAGGGGCCAACTATGGCTACACCTTC. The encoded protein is CASSLAGANYGYTF. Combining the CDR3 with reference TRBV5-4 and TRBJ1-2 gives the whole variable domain ETGVTQSPTHLIKTRGQQVTLRCSSQSGHNTVSWYQQALGQGPQFIFQYYREEENGRGNFPPRFSGLQFPNYSSELNVNALELDDSALYLCASSLAGANYGYTFGSGTRLTVV.

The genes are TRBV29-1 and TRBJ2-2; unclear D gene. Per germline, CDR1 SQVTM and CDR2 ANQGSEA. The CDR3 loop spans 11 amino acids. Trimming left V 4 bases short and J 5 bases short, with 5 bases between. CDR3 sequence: CSVAGTGELFF. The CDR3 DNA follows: TGCAGCGTTGCCGGGACCGGGGAGCTGTTTTTT.

This chain's CDR3 is CASSEGHVSNQPQHF. The CDR3 bases are TGTGCCAGCAGTGAGGGACATGTAAGCAATCAGCCCCAGCATTTT. The chain carries TRBV2 and TRBJ1-5, with TRBD1 as a possible D gene (6 bases). The germline gives CDR1 SNHLY, CDR2 FYNNEI. This CDR3 region has 15 residues. V gave up 3 bases and J gave up 1 base, with 10 bases separating them. Full variable domain (rest looked up from reference TRBV2 and TRBJ1-5): EPEVTQTPSHQVTQMGQEVILRCVPISNHLYFYWYRQILGQKVEFLVSFYNNEISEKSEIFDDQFSVERPDGSNFTLKIRSTKLEDSAMYFCASSEGHVSNQPQHFGDGTRLSIL.

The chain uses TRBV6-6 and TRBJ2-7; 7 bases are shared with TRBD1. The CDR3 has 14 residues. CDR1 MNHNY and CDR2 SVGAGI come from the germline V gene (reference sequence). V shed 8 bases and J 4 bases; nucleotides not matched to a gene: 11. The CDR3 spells CASASPGQPYEQYF. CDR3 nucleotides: TGTGCCAGCGCTAGCCCGGGACAGCCGTACGAGCAGTACTTC.

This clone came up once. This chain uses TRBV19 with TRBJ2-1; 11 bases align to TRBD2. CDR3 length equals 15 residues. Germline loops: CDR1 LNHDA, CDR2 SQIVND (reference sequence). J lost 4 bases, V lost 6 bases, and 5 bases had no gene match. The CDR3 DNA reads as TGTGCCAGTAGACTAGCGGGAGTTCGGTACAATGAGCAGTTCTTC. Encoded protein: CASRLAGVRYNEQFF.

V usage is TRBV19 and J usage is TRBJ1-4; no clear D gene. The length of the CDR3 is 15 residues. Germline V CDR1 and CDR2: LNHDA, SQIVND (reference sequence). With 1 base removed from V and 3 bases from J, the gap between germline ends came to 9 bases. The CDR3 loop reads CASSIAGSPNEKLFF. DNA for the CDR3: TGTGCCAGTAGTATAGCGGGGAGCCCTAATGAAAAACTGTTTTTT.